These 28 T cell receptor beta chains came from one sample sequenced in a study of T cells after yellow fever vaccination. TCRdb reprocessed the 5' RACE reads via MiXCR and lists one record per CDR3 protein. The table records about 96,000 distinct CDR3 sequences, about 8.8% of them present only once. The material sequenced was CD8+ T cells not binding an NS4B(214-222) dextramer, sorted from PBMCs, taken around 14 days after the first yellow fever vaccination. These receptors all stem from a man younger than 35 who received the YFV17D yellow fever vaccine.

DNA for the CDR3: TGTGCCAGCAGCGTATTAGCGGGGGGGACTAGCACAGATACGCAGTATTTT. It encodes CASSVLAGGTSTDTQYF. The chain combines TRBV9 with TRBJ2-3; 11 bases align to TRBD2. The ends lost 1 base at V and 0 bases at J; junction bases unmatched: 4. The CDR3 extends over 17 amino acids. The germline V gene has CDR1 SGDLS and CDR2 YYNGEE.

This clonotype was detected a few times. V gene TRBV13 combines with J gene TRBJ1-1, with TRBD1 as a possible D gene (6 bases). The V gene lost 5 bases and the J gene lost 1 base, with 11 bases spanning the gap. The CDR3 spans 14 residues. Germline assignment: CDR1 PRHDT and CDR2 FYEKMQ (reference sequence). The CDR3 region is CASSEGQSNTEAFF. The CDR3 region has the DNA TGTGCCAGCAGCGAAGGACAGTCGAACACTGAAGCTTTCTTT.

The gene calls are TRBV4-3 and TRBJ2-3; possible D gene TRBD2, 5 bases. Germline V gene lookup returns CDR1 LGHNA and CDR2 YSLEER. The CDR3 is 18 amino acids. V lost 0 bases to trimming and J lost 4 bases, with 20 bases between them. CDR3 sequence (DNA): TGCGCCAGCAGCCAAGACGGGATATCCGTACCACTGGCAGATACGCAGTATTTT. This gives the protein CASSQDGISVPLADTQYF.

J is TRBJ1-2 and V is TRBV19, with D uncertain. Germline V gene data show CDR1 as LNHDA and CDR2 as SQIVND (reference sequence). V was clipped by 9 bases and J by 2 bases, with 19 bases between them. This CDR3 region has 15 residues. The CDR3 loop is CARSRKVSSNYGYTF. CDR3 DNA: TGTGCCAGATCCCGCAAGGTCAGTTCCAACTATGGCTACACCTTC.

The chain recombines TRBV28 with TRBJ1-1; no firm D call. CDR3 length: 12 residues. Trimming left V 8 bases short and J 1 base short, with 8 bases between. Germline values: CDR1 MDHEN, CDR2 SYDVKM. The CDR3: CASYWKNTEAFF. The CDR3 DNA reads TGTGCCAGCTACTGGAAGAACACTGAAGCTTTCTTT.

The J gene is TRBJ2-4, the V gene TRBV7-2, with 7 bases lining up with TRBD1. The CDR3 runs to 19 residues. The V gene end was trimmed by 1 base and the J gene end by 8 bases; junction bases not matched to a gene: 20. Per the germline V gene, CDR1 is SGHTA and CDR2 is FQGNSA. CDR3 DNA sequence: TGTGCCAGCAGCTTAGGCTTTCTAACGGCAGGGGGACCGTTTGACATTCAGTACTTC. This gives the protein CASSLGFLTAGGPFDIQYF.

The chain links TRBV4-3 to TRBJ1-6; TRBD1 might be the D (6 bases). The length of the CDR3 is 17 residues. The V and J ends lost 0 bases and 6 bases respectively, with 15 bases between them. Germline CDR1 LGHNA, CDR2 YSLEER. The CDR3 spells CASSQDPIQGSNSPLHF. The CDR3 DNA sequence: TGCGCCAGCAGCCAAGATCCGATACAGGGTTCTAATTCACCCCTCCACTTT.

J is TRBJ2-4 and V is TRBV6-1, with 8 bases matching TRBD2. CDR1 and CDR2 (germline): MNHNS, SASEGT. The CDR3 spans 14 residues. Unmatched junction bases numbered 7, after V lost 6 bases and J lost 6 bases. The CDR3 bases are TGTGCCAGCAGACTACGGGGGGGCGGAAACATTCAGTACTTC. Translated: CASRLRGGGNIQYF.

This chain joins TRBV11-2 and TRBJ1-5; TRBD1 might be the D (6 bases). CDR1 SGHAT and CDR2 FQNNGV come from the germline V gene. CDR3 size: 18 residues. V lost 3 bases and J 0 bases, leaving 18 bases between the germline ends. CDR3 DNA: TGTGCCAGCAGCTTGGGACCAGGGGAGACCTATAGCAATCAGCCCCAGCATTTT. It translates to CASSLGPGETYSNQPQHF. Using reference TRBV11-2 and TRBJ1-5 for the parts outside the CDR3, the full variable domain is EAGVAQSPRYKIIEKRQSVAFWCNPISGHATLYWYQQILGQGPKLLIQFQNNGVVDDSQLPKDRFSAERLKGVDSTLKIQPAKLEDSAVYLCASSLGPGETYSNQPQHFGDGTRLSIL.

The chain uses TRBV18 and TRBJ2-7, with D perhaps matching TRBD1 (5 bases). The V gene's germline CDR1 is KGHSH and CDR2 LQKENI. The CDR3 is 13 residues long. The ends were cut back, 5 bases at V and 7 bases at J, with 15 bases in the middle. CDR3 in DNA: TGTGCCAGCTCAGCTACTCAGGGTGGTGAGCAGTACGTC. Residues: CASSATQGGEQYV.

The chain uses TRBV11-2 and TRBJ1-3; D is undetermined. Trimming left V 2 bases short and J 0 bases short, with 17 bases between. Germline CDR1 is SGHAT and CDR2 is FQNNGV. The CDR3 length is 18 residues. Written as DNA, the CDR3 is TGTGCCAGCAGCTTACTTCGAATGGGCCTCAGCTCTGGAAACACCATATATTTT. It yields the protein CASSLLRMGLSSGNTIYF.

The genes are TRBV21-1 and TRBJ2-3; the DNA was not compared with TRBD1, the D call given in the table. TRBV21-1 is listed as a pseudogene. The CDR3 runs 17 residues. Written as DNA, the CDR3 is TGTGCCAGCAGTCTAGGTCGAGGGACAGAGAGCACAGATACGCAGTATTTT. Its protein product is CASSLGRGTESTDTQYF.

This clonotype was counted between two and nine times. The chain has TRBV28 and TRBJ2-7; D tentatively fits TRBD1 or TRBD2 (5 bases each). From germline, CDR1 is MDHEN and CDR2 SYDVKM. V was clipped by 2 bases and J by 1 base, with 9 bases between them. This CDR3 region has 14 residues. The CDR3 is CASSLRGESYEQYV. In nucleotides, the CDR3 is TGTGCCAGCAGTTTAAGAGGGGAATCCTACGAGCAGTACGTC.

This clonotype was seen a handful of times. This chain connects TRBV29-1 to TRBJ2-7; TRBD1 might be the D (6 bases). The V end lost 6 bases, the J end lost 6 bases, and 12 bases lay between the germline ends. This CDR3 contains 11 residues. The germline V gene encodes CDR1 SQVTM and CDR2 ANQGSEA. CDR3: CSVNRVGEQYF. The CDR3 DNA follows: TGCAGCGTCAACAGGGTCGGCGAGCAGTACTTC.

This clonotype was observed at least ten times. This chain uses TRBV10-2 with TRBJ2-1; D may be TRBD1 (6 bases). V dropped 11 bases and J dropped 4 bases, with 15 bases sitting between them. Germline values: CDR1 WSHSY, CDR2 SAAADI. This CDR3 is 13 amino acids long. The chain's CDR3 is CAVLRDNYNEQFF. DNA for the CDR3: TGCGCCGTACTCCGGGACAATTACAATGAGCAGTTCTTC.

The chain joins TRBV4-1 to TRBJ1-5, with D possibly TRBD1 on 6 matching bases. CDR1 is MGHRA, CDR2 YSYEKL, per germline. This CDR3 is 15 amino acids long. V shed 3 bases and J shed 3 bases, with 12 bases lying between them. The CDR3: CASSQDTGNNQPQHF. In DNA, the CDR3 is TGCGCCAGCAGCCAGGACACAGGGAACAATCAGCCCCAGCATTTT.

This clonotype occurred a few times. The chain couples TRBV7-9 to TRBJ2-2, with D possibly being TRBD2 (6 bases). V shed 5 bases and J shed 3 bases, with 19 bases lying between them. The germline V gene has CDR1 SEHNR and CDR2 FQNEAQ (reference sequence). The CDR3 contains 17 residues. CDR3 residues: CASSGDAGGGDTGELFF. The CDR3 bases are TGTGCCAGCAGCGGTGACGCGGGTGGAGGGGACACCGGGGAGCTGTTTTTT.

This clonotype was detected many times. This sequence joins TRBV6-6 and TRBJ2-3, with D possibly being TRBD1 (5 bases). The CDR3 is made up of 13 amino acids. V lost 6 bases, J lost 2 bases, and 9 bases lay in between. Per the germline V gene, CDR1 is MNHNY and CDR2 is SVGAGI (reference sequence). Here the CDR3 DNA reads TGTGCCAGCAGAACGGACAACACAGATACGCAGTATTTT. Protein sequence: CASRTDNTDTQYF.

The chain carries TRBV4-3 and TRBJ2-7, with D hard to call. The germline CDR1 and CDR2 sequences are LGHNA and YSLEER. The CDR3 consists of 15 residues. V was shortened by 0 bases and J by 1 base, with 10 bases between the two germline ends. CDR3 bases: TGCGCCAGCAGCCAAGATCTTGCAGATTCCTACGAGCAGTACTTC. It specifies CASSQDLADSYEQYF.

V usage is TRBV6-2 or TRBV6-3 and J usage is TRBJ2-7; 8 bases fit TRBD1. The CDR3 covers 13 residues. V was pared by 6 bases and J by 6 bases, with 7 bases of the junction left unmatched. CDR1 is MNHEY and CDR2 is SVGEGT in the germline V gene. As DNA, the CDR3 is TGTGCCAGCAGAGGACAGGGCTGGCTCGAGCAGTACTTC. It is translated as CASRGQGWLEQYF.

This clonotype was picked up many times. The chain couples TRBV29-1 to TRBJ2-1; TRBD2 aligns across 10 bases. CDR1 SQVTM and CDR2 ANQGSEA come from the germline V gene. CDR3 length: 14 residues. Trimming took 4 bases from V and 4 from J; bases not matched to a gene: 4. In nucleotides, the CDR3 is TGCAGCGTTGTAGCGGGGGGCCATTACAATGAGCAGTTCTTC. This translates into CSVVAGGHYNEQFF.

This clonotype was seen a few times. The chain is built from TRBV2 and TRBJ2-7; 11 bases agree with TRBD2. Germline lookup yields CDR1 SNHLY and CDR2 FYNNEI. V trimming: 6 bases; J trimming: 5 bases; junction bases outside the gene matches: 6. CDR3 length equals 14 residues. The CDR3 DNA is TGTGCCAGCAGCGACTTAGCGGGGGGGAACGAGCAGTACTTC. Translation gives CASSDLAGGNEQYF.

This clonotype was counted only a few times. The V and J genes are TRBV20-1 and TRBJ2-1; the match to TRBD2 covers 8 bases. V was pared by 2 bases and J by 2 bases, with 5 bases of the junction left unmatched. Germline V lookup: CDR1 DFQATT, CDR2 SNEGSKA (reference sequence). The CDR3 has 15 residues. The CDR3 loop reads CSARWGRGAYNEQFF. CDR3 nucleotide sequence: TGCAGTGCTAGATGGGGGCGGGGGGCCTACAATGAGCAGTTCTTC.

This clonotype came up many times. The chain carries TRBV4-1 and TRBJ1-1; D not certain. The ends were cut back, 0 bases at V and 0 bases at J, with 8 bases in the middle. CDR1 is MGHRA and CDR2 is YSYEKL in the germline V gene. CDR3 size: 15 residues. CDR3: CASSQDPPVNTEAFF. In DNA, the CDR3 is TGCGCCAGCAGCCAAGATCCTCCGGTGAACACTGAAGCTTTCTTT.

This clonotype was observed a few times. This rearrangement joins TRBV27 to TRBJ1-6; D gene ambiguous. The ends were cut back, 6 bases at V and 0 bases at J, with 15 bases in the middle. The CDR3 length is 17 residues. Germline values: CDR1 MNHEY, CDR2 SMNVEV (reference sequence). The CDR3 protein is CASSIGPQSSYNSPLHF. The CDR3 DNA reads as TGTGCCAGCAGCATCGGTCCACAATCCTCCTATAATTCACCCCTCCACTTT.

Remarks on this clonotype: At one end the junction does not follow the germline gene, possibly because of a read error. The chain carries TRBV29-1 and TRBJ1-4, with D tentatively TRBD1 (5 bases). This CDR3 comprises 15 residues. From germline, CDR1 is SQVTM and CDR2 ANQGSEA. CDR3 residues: CSVESSGTNDDKLFF. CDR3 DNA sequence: TGCAGCGTTGAATCGAGTGGGACGAACGATGACAAACTGTTTTTT.

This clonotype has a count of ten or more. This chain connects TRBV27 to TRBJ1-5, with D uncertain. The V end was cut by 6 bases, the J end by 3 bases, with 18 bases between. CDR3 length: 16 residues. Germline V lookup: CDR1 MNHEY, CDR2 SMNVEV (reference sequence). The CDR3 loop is CASSTLPRAPNQPQHF. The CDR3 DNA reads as TGTGCCAGCAGCACCCTTCCCCGGGCCCCCAATCAGCCCCAGCATTTT.

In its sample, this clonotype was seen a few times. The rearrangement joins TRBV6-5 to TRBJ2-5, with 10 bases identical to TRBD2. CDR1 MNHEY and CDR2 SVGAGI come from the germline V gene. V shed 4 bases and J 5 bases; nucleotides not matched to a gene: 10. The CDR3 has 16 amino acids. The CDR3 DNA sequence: TGTGCCAGCAGTTTTTCAGCGGGGGGGCCTCCGGAGACCCAGTACTTC. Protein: CASSFSAGGPPETQYF.